The present T cell receptor beta chain was sequenced within a study of cytomegalovirus exposure and HLA in healthy donors. This CDR3 is 14 amino acids long. Germline CDR1 and CDR2: LNHDA and SQIVND (reference sequence). V lost 5 bases and J lost 7; bases outside the gene matches: 9. Overall study results and limits: About 87% or about 30% of the time was how often most TCR beta V segments were productive, according to an earlier analysis. Sequences of the TCR beta chain were said to predict the HLA-A and HLA-B alleles of most subjects accurately. Cytomegalovirus status was reportedly diagnosed by the classifier with high specificity and sensitivity.

PCR amplification relied on 60 Vbeta primers (plus 13 Jbeta primers). Assay used: immunoSEQ multiplex PCR; TCRdb lists only in-frame clones, some missing. The sample comprises around 130,000 clones, about 76% of which are singletons, and approximately 7% rests with the top ten. Whereas donors were nominally healthy upon sampling, unrecorded immune exposures were probable. In its sample, this clone was seen once. Its antigen is unidentified. This sequence originates from a man in his forties in good health and CMV-seropositive. The chain combines TRBV19 with TRBJ2-5; TRBD1 matches 8 bases. Source material: PBMCs. Here the CDR3 DNA reads TGTGCCAGTAGTTTAACGACAGGGGCCGGGACCCAGTACTTC. As protein: CASSLTTGAGTQYF.